The rows below give T cell receptor beta chains drawn from one sample of a study of blood T cell repertoires in COVID-19. Using immunoSEQ multiplex PCR, the repertoire was profiled, and TCRdb retains in-frame clones only, with some absent. This table has 35,000 or so clones, roughly 77% appearing once. Specimen: peripheral blood. The receptor set was obtained from a human donor in a cohort sampled during active or convalescent COVID-19. The donor label of this sample is uncertain. Both conserved end residues are part of each CDR3.

16,TRBV7-9,CASSFNPGTVQETQYF
14,TRBV19,CASSVQGAANEQFF
14,TRBV5-1,CASSSQGAGDEQFF
17,TRBV27,CASSLYHPQGAHNEQFF
14,TRBV7-2,CASSLSSVKETQYF
17,TRBV2,CASSGGRGLAGIGEQYF
11,TRBV24-1,CATQGGDTIYF
13,TRBV29-1,CSVEDWRESGYTF
15,TRBV21-1,CASSKAGSSNQPQHF
15,TRBV3-1/TRBV3-2,CASSQVRSSGNTIYF
14,TRBV5-1,CATRVAGGPYEQYF
14,TRBV11-3,CASSLGQGATEAFF
15,TRBV30,CAWSVGLAGIIEQFF
17,TRBV4-3,CASSQRLTGVNTGELFF
17,TRBV7-2,CASSTRTSGRSTDTQYF
15,TRBV5-6,CASRPGGSSYNEQFF
14,TRBV3-1/TRBV3-2,CASSQASQGYGYTF
13,TRBV9,CASSVDLRGEQFF
15,TRBV19,CASSSTSGTQGTQYF
16,TRBV3-1/TRBV3-2,CASSQVPGYGTDTQYF
16,TRBV11-2,CASPKRVRGLNETQYF
17,TRBV7-2,CASSPTLLAGRTDTQYF
15,TRBV19,CASRLTGTGTYEQYF
14,TRBV28,CASWSSGISNIQYF
14,TRBV30,CAFQGAIEGSPLHF